This entry lists 32 T cell receptor beta chains sequenced from one sample in a study of cytomegalovirus exposure and HLA in healthy donors. Both 60 Vbeta primers and 13 Jbeta primers went into the PCR. TCRdb keeps only in-frame clones here, not all; method: immunoSEQ multiplex PCR. This sample's table has around 210,000 clones. The specimen was PBMCs. These receptors were taken from a girl aged 2 to 9 in good health and CMV-seropositive.

V is TRBV9 and J is TRBJ2-2, with 7 bases matching TRBD2. V trimming: 2 bases; J trimming: 2 bases; junction bases outside the gene matches: 3. Germline CDR1 reads SGDLS; CDR2 reads YYNGEE. This CDR3 is 15 amino acids long. Written as DNA, the CDR3 is TGTGCCAGCAGCGTCCAAGCGGGAAACACCGGGGAGCTGTTTTTT. The encoded protein is CASSVQAGNTGELFF.

The rearrangement uses TRBV13 and TRBJ1-4; 10 nucleotides match TRBD1. The CDR3 has 16 amino acids. The germline gives CDR1 PRHDT, CDR2 FYEKMQ (reference sequence). After removal of 3 bases from V and 6 bases from J, the junction contained 7 bases not matched to a gene. The CDR3 loop is CASSFSTGTGDEKLFF. CDR3 DNA sequence: TGTGCCAGCAGCTTTAGCACCGGGACAGGGGATGAAAAACTGTTTTTT.

The chain links TRBV28 to TRBJ2-3, with D tentatively TRBD2 (5 bases). V shed 2 bases and J shed 3 bases, with 12 bases lying between them. The germline V gene has CDR1 MDHEN and CDR2 SYDVKM. This CDR3 has 15 amino acids. In DNA, the CDR3 is TGTGCCAGCAGTTTAGGGCTAGCACGGACAGATACGCAGTATTTT. It translates to CASSLGLARTDTQYF.

V is TRBV18 and J is TRBJ2-7; 13 nucleotides line up with TRBD2. In germline, CDR1 is KGHSH, CDR2 LQKENI. Losses at the gene ends were 5 bases for V and 6 bases for J; bases not matched to a gene: 7. The CDR3 spans 15 residues. In DNA form, the CDR3 reads TGTGCCAGCTCAATCACTAGCGGGAGGGACTCCGAGCAGTACTTC. It yields the protein CASSITSGRDSEQYF.

The chain is built from TRBV7-8 and TRBJ2-7; TRBD1 matches at 9 bases. The germline CDR1 and CDR2 sequences are SGHVS and FQNEAQ. V shed 5 bases, J shed 3 bases, and the junction held 2 bases outside the gene matches. CDR3 length: 13 amino acids. CDR3 in DNA: TGTGCCAGCAGCCGGGGACAGGGCTACGAGCAGTACTTC. Its translation: CASSRGQGYEQYF.

The chain combines TRBV7-8 with TRBJ2-1, with 12 bases lining up with TRBD2. Germline CDR1 and CDR2: SGHVS and FQNEAQ. V was clipped by 5 bases and J by 3 bases; unmatched bases: 2. The CDR3 is made up of 15 amino acids. CDR3 nucleotides: TGTGCCAGCAGCGGGACTAGCGGGCACTACAATGAGCAGTTCTTC. The encoded protein is CASSGTSGHYNEQFF.

On this clone: The sample carries other DNA sequences with the same CDR3. The chain recombines TRBV5-1 with TRBJ2-7, with 9 bases lining up with TRBD2. Germline V gene sequence: CDR1 SGHRS, CDR2 YFSETQ. V gave up 5 bases and J gave up 2 bases; unmatched junction bases: 2. This CDR3 comprises 13 residues. This CDR3 reads CASRLAGAYEQYF. CDR3 coding DNA: TGCGCCAGCAGGTTAGCGGGAGCCTACGAGCAGTACTTC.

The chain has TRBV4-1 and TRBJ2-7; 7 nucleotides line up with TRBD2. V lost 1 base to trimming and J lost 4 bases; unmatched junction nucleotides: 10. The CDR3 totals 16 residues. The germline V gene has CDR1 MGHRA and CDR2 YSYEKL. DNA for the CDR3: TGCGCCAGCAGCCAAGTGGTTAGGACTAGGCCATACGAGCAGTACTTC. It yields the protein CASSQVVRTRPYEQYF.

The V gene is TRBV28, the J gene TRBJ1-1; 8 nucleotides agree with TRBD1. The CDR3 is 15 amino acids. CDR1 and CDR2 from the germline V gene are MDHEN and SYDVKM. Unmatched junction bases numbered 10, after V lost 3 bases and J lost 7 bases. The chain's CDR3 is CASSFSPTGAGEAFF. The DNA for the CDR3 is TGTGCCAGCAGTTTTTCCCCGACAGGGGCTGGTGAAGCTTTCTTT.

This chain uses TRBV4-1 with TRBJ2-7; 12 bases fit TRBD2. The CDR3 runs to 17 residues. The germline CDR1 and CDR2 sequences are MGHRA and YSYEKL. V trimming: 2 bases; J trimming: 4 bases; junction bases outside the gene matches: 9. CDR3 coding DNA: TGCGCCAGCAGCCAACAAGACGGACTAGCGGGAAGGTACGAGCAGTACTTC. Translation gives CASSQQDGLAGRYEQYF.

The V gene is TRBV10-3, the J gene TRBJ2-5; TRBD2 matches at 11 bases. The CDR3 is 20 amino acids. The trim removed 0 bases at V and 2 bases at J, leaving 14 bases unmatched. Germline CDR1 is ENHRY and CDR2 is SYGVKD. The CDR3 nucleotides are TGTGCCATCAGTGAGTCCCGCCGGACTAGCGGGCCCGGGGGGCAAGAGACCCAGTACTTC. Translated, it gives CAISESRRTSGPGGQETQYF.

The gene calls are TRBV7-3 and TRBJ2-7; 7 bases match TRBD2. This CDR3 region has 11 residues. Germline assignment: CDR1 SGHTA and CDR2 FQGTGA. V lost 5 bases and J lost 7; bases outside the gene matches: 2. The chain's CDR3 is CASSNGGEQYF. CDR3 nucleotide sequence: TGTGCCAGCAGCAACGGGGGGGAGCAGTACTTC.

This chain connects TRBV14 to TRBJ2-1, with TRBD2 identical over 12 bases. The germline CDR1 and CDR2 sequences are SGHDN and FVKESK. This CDR3 is 17 amino acids long. The ends lost 2 bases at V and 7 bases at J; junction bases unmatched: 9. CDR3 amino acids: CASSQPPSGTSGNEQFF. The CDR3 bases are TGTGCCAGCAGCCAACCTCCTTCCGGGACTAGCGGGAATGAGCAGTTCTTC.

The chain joins TRBV14 to TRBJ1-5; tentative D call: TRBD1 (5 bases). The V end lost 6 bases, the J end lost 3 bases, and 12 bases lay between the germline ends. The germline gives CDR1 SGHDN, CDR2 FVKESK. The CDR3 is made up of 14 amino acids. DNA of the CDR3: TGTGCCAGCAGTCTCGCAGGGTCCAATCAGCCCCAGCATTTT. This translates into CASSLAGSNQPQHF. Full variable domain (rest looked up from reference TRBV14 and TRBJ1-5): EAGVTQFPSHSVIEKGQTVTLRCDPISGHDNLYWYRRVMGKEIKFLLHFVKESKQDESGMPNNRFLAERTGGTYSTLKVQPAELEDSGVYFCASSLAGSNQPQHFGDGTRLSIL.

The chain links TRBV28 to TRBJ1-5, with a tentative D call TRBD1 (6 bases). This CDR3 has 15 residues. V shed 5 bases and J shed 0 bases, with 11 bases lying between them. From germline, CDR1 is MDHEN and CDR2 SYDVKM. The CDR3 nucleotides read TGTGCCAGCAGTCGACAGGTTTATAGCAATCAGCCCCAGCATTTT. Protein: CASSRQVYSNQPQHF.

This chain connects TRBV5-5 to TRBJ1-1; 7 nucleotides match TRBD1. V dropped 3 bases and J dropped 3; count of bases not matched to a gene: 11. CDR1 SGHKS and CDR2 YYEKEE come from the germline V gene (reference sequence). This CDR3 spans 16 amino acids. CDR3 in DNA: TGTGCCAGCAGCTCGGACAGGCGGGCCTCGGACACTGAAGCTTTCTTT. This encodes CASSSDRRASDTEAFF. The entire variable domain, with the rest obtained from reference TRBV5-5 and TRBJ1-1, is as follows: DAGVTQSPTHLIKTRGQQVTLRCSPISGHKSVSWYQQVLGQGPQFIFQYYEKEERGRGNFPDRFSARQFPNYSSELNVNALLLGDSALYLCASSSDRRASDTEAFFGQGTRLTVV.

This CDR3 reads CSVDRGQGEKQYF. The DNA for the CDR3 is TGCAGCGTTGATCGAGGACAGGGAGAAAAGCAGTACTTC. This sequence joins TRBV29-1 and TRBJ2-7; 8 bases match TRBD1. The germline gives CDR1 SQVTM, CDR2 ANQGSEA. The CDR3 spans 13 residues. Trimming removed 3 bases from V and 8 bases from J; junction bases left unmatched: 9.

The rearrangement uses TRBV5-4 and TRBJ2-3, with 10 bases lining up with TRBD2. V lost 4 bases to trimming and J lost 3 bases; unmatched junction nucleotides: 5. This CDR3 comprises 15 residues. Germline V gene sequence: CDR1 SGHNT, CDR2 YYREEE (reference sequence). The CDR3: CASSTLAGVTDTQYF. In nucleotides, the CDR3 is TGTGCCAGCAGCACTCTAGCGGGAGTGACAGATACGCAGTATTTT.

The chain has TRBV20-1 and TRBJ1-5; no definite D call. Germline values: CDR1 DFQATT, CDR2 SNEGSKA (reference sequence). Trimming left V 3 bases short and J 3 bases short, with 3 bases between. The CDR3 extends over 11 amino acids. The CDR3: CSASYNQPQHF. The CDR3 DNA reads TGCAGTGCTAGCTACAATCAGCCCCAGCATTTT.

The J gene is TRBJ1-4, the V gene TRBV5-5; D gene ambiguous. CDR1 SGHKS and CDR2 YYEKEE come from the germline V gene (reference sequence). The CDR3 spans 14 residues. Trimming pared 4 bases from V and 0 bases from J, leaving 7 bases between. CDR3 region: CASSLSATNEKLFF. CDR3 nucleotides: TGTGCCAGCAGCCTCTCAGCAACTAATGAAAAACTGTTTTTT.

V is TRBV27 and J is TRBJ2-5, with 11 bases fitting TRBD2. The DNA end is a closer match to TRBJ2-7, so the J assignment may be wrong. The CDR3 is 15 residues long. The V gene's germline CDR1 is MNHEY and CDR2 SMNVEV (reference sequence). The CDR3 bases are TGTGCCAGCAGTAGTACTAGCGGGGGATTCTACGAGCAGTACTTC. Its protein is CASSSTSGGFYEQYF.

This rearrangement joins TRBV21-1 to TRBJ1-2. TRBV21-1 corresponds to a pseudogene. This CDR3 is built from 13 residues. CDR3 sequence (DNA): TGTGCCAGCAGCAAAATCCCGGAGGGTGGCTACACCTTC. It encodes CASSKIPEGGYTF.

The genes are TRBV4-2 and TRBJ2-1; possible D gene TRBD2, 6 bases. The CDR3 runs to 12 residues. Trimming pared 4 bases from V and 10 bases from J, leaving 11 bases between. The germline CDR1 and CDR2 sequences are LGHNA and YNFKEQ. CDR3 amino acids: CASSPGGDEQFF. For the CDR3, the DNA is TGTGCCAGCAGCCCGGGCGGGGACGAGCAGTTCTTC.

The DNA of the CDR3 is TGTGCCAGCAGGTATCGCGGACAGAGCACAGATACGCAGTATTTT. Residues: CASRYRGQSTDTQYF. V gene TRBV6-1 combines with J gene TRBJ2-3; weak D call: TRBD1 (6 bases). V was pared by 6 bases and J by 0 bases, with 13 bases between. In germline, CDR1 is MNHNS, CDR2 SASEGT. This CDR3 spans 15 amino acids.

The chain is built from TRBV5-1 and TRBJ2-7; a possible D gene is TRBD2 (5 bases). With 0 bases removed from V and 5 bases from J, the gap between germline ends came to 9 bases. Germline CDR1 and CDR2: SGHRS and YFSETQ. The CDR3 loop spans 13 amino acids. The CDR3 bases are TGCGCCAGCAGCTTGGGCCTCGGGGACGAGCAGTACTTC. Amino acids: CASSLGLGDEQYF.

The chain carries TRBV19 and TRBJ2-5; TRBD1 might be the D (7 bases). V dropped 3 bases and J dropped 5 bases, with 10 bases sitting between them. The CDR3 sequence is 13 residues long. Germline CDR1 reads LNHDA; CDR2 reads SQIVND (reference sequence). In DNA, the CDR3 is TGTGCCAGTAGTATGACAGGGAGGGAGACCCAGTACTTC. Amino acid sequence: CASSMTGRETQYF. Full variable domain (rest looked up from reference TRBV19 and TRBJ2-5): DGGITQSPKYLFRKEGQNVTLSCEQNLNHDAMYWYRQDPGQGLRLIYYSQIVNDFQKGDIAEGYSVSREKKESFPLTVTSAQKNPTAFYLCASSMTGRETQYFGPGTRLLVL.

J is TRBJ2-5 and V is TRBV4-1; possibly TRBD2 for D (6 bases). The CDR3 is 14 amino acids. Trimming removed 2 bases from V and 4 bases from J, with 11 bases in between. From germline, CDR1 is MGHRA and CDR2 YSYEKL. CDR3 DNA sequence: TGCGCCAGCAGCCAACGCGGGATCGGAGAGACCCAGTACTTC. As protein: CASSQRGIGETQYF.

This rearrangement joins TRBV19 to TRBJ2-7; D is ambiguous. There are 14 residues in the CDR3. Germline-derived CDR1 and CDR2 are LNHDA and SQIVND (reference sequence). Deletions cut 1 base from V and 2 bases from J, with 9 bases between. This CDR3 reads CASSIGGYPYEQYF. CDR3 coding DNA: TGTGCCAGTAGTATAGGAGGTTACCCCTACGAGCAGTACTTC.

The chain couples TRBV10-3 to TRBJ1-1; 10 bases are a match to TRBD1. V lost 2 bases, J lost 0 bases, and 6 bases stayed unmatched. This CDR3 comprises 17 residues. Germline V gene sequence: CDR1 ENHRY, CDR2 SYGVKD. CDR3 sequence: CAISEAGTGVVNTEAFF. CDR3 nucleotide sequence: TGTGCCATCAGTGAGGCGGGGACAGGGGTGGTGAACACTGAAGCTTTCTTT.

V is TRBV7-9 and J is TRBJ2-6; D ambiguous. V was trimmed by 5 bases and J by 2 bases, leaving 10 bases between them. There are 15 residues in the CDR3. In germline, CDR1 is SEHNR, CDR2 FQNEAQ (reference sequence). The CDR3 nucleotides read TGTGCCAGCAGCCTTATCCGGGCTGGGGCCAACGTCCTGACTTTC. Protein product: CASSLIRAGANVLTF.

The rearrangement joins TRBV7-6 to TRBJ2-2; D ambiguous. Germline CDR1 reads SGHVS; CDR2 reads FNYEAQ. The CDR3 covers 15 residues. Trimming stripped 6 bases from V and 5 bases from J, with 16 bases between. The CDR3 spells CASSLGLGSTGELFF. Written as DNA, the CDR3 is TGTGCCAGCAGTTTGGGCCTGGGCTCAACCGGGGAGCTGTTTTTT.

The rearrangement joins TRBV18 to TRBJ2-7; D perhaps matches TRBD1 (5 bases). Germline CDR1 is KGHSH and CDR2 is LQKENI. Trimming pared 6 bases from V and 0 bases from J, leaving 12 bases between. There are 14 residues in the CDR3. For the CDR3, the DNA is TGTGCCAGCTCCGAGACAGTCAGCTCCTACGAGCAGTACTTC. This translates into CASSETVSSYEQYF.